This T cell receptor (beta chain) was documented in a study of beta chain features in type 1 diabetes. The CDR3 runs to 14 residues. CDR1 and CDR2 from the germline V gene are SEHNR and FQNEAQ (reference sequence). V shed 4 bases and J shed 3 bases, with 11 bases lying between them. All of the isolated RNA was reverse transcribed, so expressed TCRB transcripts were sequenced. Measured with immunoSEQ multiplex PCR; TCRdb has only the in-frame clones, and not every one. The sample shows 400,000 to 500,000 clones, 11% to 15% of them seen only once. About this clone: Its antigen is unknown.

Regarding the study as a whole: Cells with high TCR expression could be over-represented when cDNA is sequenced.

What was sequenced was naive CD4+ T cells from blood. The chain recombines TRBV7-9 with TRBJ2-3; maybe TRBD1 (6 bases). This TCR was sampled from a man aged 25-40 years in good health. The CDR3, as DNA: TGTGCCAGCAGCTCCTACAGGGAAACAGATACGCAGTATTTT. As protein: CASSSYRETDTQYF.